These 32 T cell receptor beta chains were all obtained from the same sample, sequenced in a study of shared clonotypes between healthy human individuals (TCRdb year 2020). Libraries were constructed by the immunoSEQ multiplex PCR assay. The source is immuneACCESS, and TCRdb retained only in-frame sequences with V and J called. Part of the clones is not carried over; for the studies checked, unresolved V genes explain less than half of this, and the remainder is unexplained. The sample records some 580,000 clones, more than 95% of which are singletons. The ten largest clones represent roughly 0.05% of the sample. The sample comprised naive CD4+ T cells sorted from blood. The cell subset or site label here, explained by the study, means: CD45RA+ positively selected. The receptor source for this set is a woman in her 30s in good health.

V usage is TRBV28 and J usage is TRBJ2-7; D might be TRBD1 (5 bases). Germline V CDR1 and CDR2: MDHEN, SYDVKM. The CDR3 is made up of 12 amino acids. V lost 10 bases and J lost 1, with 11 bases in between. The CDR3 DNA reads TGTGCCACCCTGGGGCAGTCCTACGAGCAGTACTTC. Translated, it gives CATLGQSYEQYF.

The gene calls are TRBV5-1 and TRBJ1-5; D not certain. The V end was cut by 4 bases, the J end by 0 bases, with 8 bases between. The germline V gene encodes CDR1 SGHRS and CDR2 YFSETQ. The CDR3 is 14 amino acids. The CDR3 protein is CASSPQPSNQPQHF. The CDR3 DNA sequence: TGCGCCAGCAGCCCCCAGCCTAGCAATCAGCCCCAGCATTTT.

The chain couples TRBV18 to TRBJ2-1; 9 bases line up with TRBD2. Germline lookup yields CDR1 KGHSH and CDR2 LQKENI. V lost 4 bases and J lost 10; bases outside the gene matches: 5. The CDR3 is 13 residues long. DNA for the CDR3: TGTGCCAGCTCACTAGCGGGAGTTGGCGAGCAGTTCTTC. Its translation: CASSLAGVGEQFF.

The chain is built from TRBV7-9 and TRBJ2-6; 9 bases are shared with TRBD1. V shed 6 bases and J 4 bases; nucleotides not matched to a gene: 16. Looked up from germline, CDR1 is SEHNR and CDR2 is FQNEAQ (reference sequence). This CDR3 is 19 amino acids long. The CDR3 coding sequence is TGTGCCAGCAGTTCCCCTGGTCGCGACAGGGGGAAGGGGGCCAACGTCCTGACTTTC. Translated: CASSSPGRDRGKGANVLTF.

The chain couples TRBV6-4 to TRBJ2-3, with TRBD2 as a possible D gene (5 bases). CDR1 and CDR2 (germline): MRHNA, SNTAGT. The V and J ends lost 2 bases and 4 bases respectively, with 13 bases between them. The CDR3 spans 15 residues. CDR3 nucleotides: TGTGCCAGCAGTGACCTAGCCGGAGGCCCAGATACGCAGTATTTT. It is translated as CASSDLAGGPDTQYF.

The chain recombines TRBV28 with TRBJ1-2; D is unresolved. Trimming removed 4 bases from V and 8 bases from J, with 20 bases in between. This CDR3 region has 15 residues. Germline CDR1 MDHEN, CDR2 SYDVKM. Here the CDR3 DNA reads TGTGCCAGCAGTTCCCCGACAAGGTTGAAGAGAGGCTACACCTTC. Protein: CASSSPTRLKRGYTF.

The CDR3 nucleotides are TGTGCCAGCAGTTTAGGGTCAGGGGGGTCGAACACTGAAGCTTTCTTT. Its protein product is CASSLGSGGSNTEAFF. The chain employs TRBV28 and TRBJ1-1; 7 bases agree with TRBD1. Germline CDR1 is MDHEN and CDR2 is SYDVKM. CDR3 length: 16 amino acids. Unmatched junction bases numbered 7, after V lost 2 bases and J lost 1 base. The whole variable domain, remainder taken from reference TRBV28 and TRBJ1-1, is DVKVTQSSRYLVKRTGEKVFLECVQDMDHENMFWYRQDPGLGLRLIYFSYDVKMKEKGDIPEGYSVSREKKERFSLILESASTNQTSMYLCASSLGSGGSNTEAFFGQGTRLTVV.

V usage is TRBV5-1 and J usage is TRBJ2-1; 14 nucleotides match TRBD2. The CDR3 runs 16 residues. Unmatched junction bases numbered 2, after V lost 3 bases and J lost 3 bases. The germline gives CDR1 SGHRS, CDR2 YFSETQ. The DNA for the CDR3 is TGCGCCAGCAGCTGGGGACTAGCGGGAGACTACAATGAGCAGTTCTTC. This encodes CASSWGLAGDYNEQFF.

The chain carries TRBV5-1 and TRBJ2-7; a possible D gene is TRBD2 (6 bases). V dropped 3 bases and J dropped 5 bases, with 9 bases sitting between them. The germline V gene has CDR1 SGHRS and CDR2 YFSETQ. The CDR3 is 12 residues long. CDR3 sequence (DNA): TGCGCCAGCAGCTCGGAGGGAGACGAGCAGTACTTC. Amino acids: CASSSEGDEQYF.

The V and J genes are TRBV5-1 and TRBJ1-4; D gene unclear. Germline assignment: CDR1 SGHRS and CDR2 YFSETQ. This CDR3 comprises 13 residues. Trimming removed 6 bases from V and 7 bases from J, with 13 bases in between. The CDR3 loop reads CASTIGSGEKLFF. In DNA, the CDR3 is TGCGCCAGCACTATCGGGTCGGGTGAAAAACTGTTTTTT.

The V call is TRBV28, the J call TRBJ1-1; weak D call: TRBD1 (5 bases). CDR1 is MDHEN, CDR2 SYDVKM, per germline. This CDR3 region has 13 residues. V was cut by 7 bases and J by 3 bases, with 12 bases left in between. CDR3 sequence reads: CASISQVDTEAFF. The CDR3 bases are TGTGCCAGCATTTCACAGGTCGACACTGAAGCTTTCTTT.

The rearrangement joins TRBV6-6 to TRBJ1-3; TRBD1 might be the D (5 bases). Germline-derived CDR1 and CDR2 are MNHNY and SVGAGI (reference sequence). CDR3 length: 16 residues. V was pared by 0 bases and J by 0 bases, with 9 bases between. CDR3 sequence: CASSYSRESSGNTIYF. In nucleotides, the CDR3 is TGTGCCAGCAGTTACTCCAGGGAGAGCTCTGGAAACACCATATATTTT.

The chain recombines TRBV18 with TRBJ2-1, with 8 bases matching TRBD1. The CDR3 is made up of 15 amino acids. Per the germline V gene, CDR1 is KGHSH and CDR2 is LQKENI. Trimming cost V 5 bases and J 9 bases; bases outside gene matches: 12. CDR3: CASSARTGNWGEQFF. CDR3 sequence (DNA): TGTGCCAGCTCAGCAAGGACAGGGAACTGGGGTGAGCAGTTCTTC.

The rearrangement joins TRBV11-1 to TRBJ2-7; TRBD2 agrees at 9 bases. The V segment lost 1 base and the J segment 6 bases; nucleotides outside the gene matches: 10. CDR1 is SGHAT, CDR2 FQDESV, per germline (reference sequence). This CDR3 is built from 16 residues. CDR3 region: CASSLEWLPAGGEQYF. DNA for the CDR3: TGTGCCAGCAGCTTAGAATGGCTACCAGCGGGAGGCGAGCAGTACTTC.

The rearrangement uses TRBV4-1 and TRBJ2-7, with 7 bases aligning to TRBD2. This CDR3 has 14 amino acids. Germline CDR1 MGHRA, CDR2 YSYEKL. The J segment lost 2 bases and the V segment lost 6 bases, leaving 7 bases of the junction unmatched. The DNA of the CDR3 is TGCGCCAGCAGTCGCGGGGGTTACGCCTACGAGCAGTACTTC. This encodes CASSRGGYAYEQYF.

V gene TRBV7-9 combines with J gene TRBJ2-3; D not resolved. Between the trimmed V and J ends, which lost 2 bases and 3 bases, there was a span of 12 bases. Germline assignment: CDR1 SEHNR and CDR2 FQNEAQ (reference sequence). The CDR3 loop spans 15 amino acids. CDR3 region: CASSLPLQSTDTQYF. The CDR3 region has the DNA TGTGCCAGCAGCTTACCTTTACAGAGTACAGATACGCAGTATTTT.

V is TRBV6-6 and J is TRBJ1-1, with 8 bases identical to TRBD1. The trim removed 2 bases at V and 7 bases at J, leaving 9 bases unmatched. Germline CDR1 is MNHNY and CDR2 is SVGAGI (reference sequence). This CDR3 has 15 residues. In DNA, the CDR3 is TGTGCCAGCAGTTACGGTCTAGGGACAGGTCTTGAAGCTTTCTTT. Protein product: CASSYGLGTGLEAFF.

V and J are TRBV11-1 and TRBJ2-3; D gene uncertain. Germline CDR1 is SGHAT and CDR2 is FQDESV (reference sequence). Trimming shortened V by 5 bases and J by 5 bases, and 11 bases separated the two germline ends. This CDR3 region has 13 residues. CDR3 DNA sequence: TGTGCCAGCAGCCCACGATTTGTAGATACGCAGTATTTT. As protein: CASSPRFVDTQYF.

The chain is built from TRBV5-1 and TRBJ2-1, with TRBD2 identical over 7 bases. This CDR3 spans 16 amino acids. J was trimmed by 8 bases and V by 6 bases; bases with no gene match: 17. Germline assignment: CDR1 SGHRS and CDR2 YFSETQ. This CDR3 is CASTKVPGLRDDEQFF. The CDR3 DNA reads TGCGCCAGCACCAAAGTCCCGGGACTACGAGACGATGAGCAGTTCTTC. The whole variable domain, remainder taken from reference TRBV5-1 and TRBJ2-1, is KAGVTQTPRYLIKTRGQQVTLSCSPISGHRSVSWYQQTPGQGLQFLFEYFSETQRNKGNFPGRFSGRQFSNSRSEMNVSTLELGDSALYLCASTKVPGLRDDEQFFGPGTRLTVL.

V and J are TRBV27 and TRBJ1-2, with 8 bases matching TRBD1. Unmatched junction bases numbered 11, after V lost 6 bases and J lost 2 bases. CDR1 and CDR2 (germline): MNHEY, SMNVEV (reference sequence). The CDR3 has 16 amino acids. CDR3 coding DNA: TGTGCCAGCAGCGCTGTTGGGCAGGGGGCCAACTATGGCTACACCTTC. Amino acid sequence: CASSAVGQGANYGYTF.

The sample holds a few counts of this clone. V gene TRBV2 combines with J gene TRBJ2-5, with D unclear. The end of the DNA is better explained by TRBJ2-7, so the J call may be wrong. The CDR3 totals 11 residues. Germline values: CDR1 SNHLY, CDR2 FYNNEI. DNA for the CDR3: TGTGCCAGCAGCCTCTCCTACGAGCAGTACTTC. This gives the protein CASSLSYEQYF.

This clone appeared once. The CDR3 DNA follows: TGTGCCAGCAGCTTAGTTGGACAGGGGGAAGAGCAGTACTTC. This gives the protein CASSLVGQGEEQYF. The chain combines TRBV11-2 with TRBJ2-7; the match to TRBD1 covers 10 bases. Germline assignment: CDR1 SGHAT and CDR2 FQNNGV. Losses at the gene ends were 1 base for V and 7 bases for J; bases not matched to a gene: 4. CDR3 length equals 14 residues. Drawing the rest from reference TRBV11-2 and TRBJ2-7, the complete variable domain is EAGVAQSPRYKIIEKRQSVAFWCNPISGHATLYWYQQILGQGPKLLIQFQNNGVVDDSQLPKDRFSAERLKGVDSTLKIQPAKLEDSAVYLCASSLVGQGEEQYFGPGTRLTVT.

The chain joins TRBV27 to TRBJ2-1, with D perhaps TRBD2 (5 bases). The germline V gene encodes CDR1 MNHEY and CDR2 SMNVEV (reference sequence). Trimming pared 6 bases from V and 10 bases from J, leaving 10 bases between. This CDR3 spans 11 amino acids. The CDR3 loop is CASRGSGEQFF. CDR3 DNA sequence: TGTGCCAGCAGGGGGAGTGGGGAGCAGTTCTTC.

This clone was found a few times. CDR3: CASSQDQRANYGYTF. The CDR3, as DNA: TGCGCCAGCAGCCAAGACCAGAGAGCTAACTATGGCTACACCTTC. The rearrangement links TRBV4-1 to TRBJ1-2; D is undetermined. The germline gives CDR1 MGHRA, CDR2 YSYEKL. The V and J ends lost 0 bases and 0 bases respectively, with 8 bases between them. CDR3 length: 15 amino acids.

V usage is TRBV6-6 and J usage is TRBJ1-1, with TRBD1 matching 8 bases. Germline-derived CDR1 and CDR2 are MNHNY and SVGAGI (reference sequence). CDR3 length: 11 residues. Trimming took 6 bases from V and 10 from J; bases not matched to a gene: 4. CDR3 loop: CASSETGVAFF. As DNA, the CDR3 is TGTGCCAGCAGCGAGACAGGGGTAGCTTTCTTT.

The V and J genes are TRBV5-1 and TRBJ1-1, with 8 bases aligning to TRBD1. Per the germline V gene, CDR1 is SGHRS and CDR2 is YFSETQ. V was clipped by 4 bases and J by 1 base; unmatched bases: 6. The CDR3 sequence is 15 residues long. CDR3 sequence (DNA): TGCGCCAGCAGCCCGCTGACAGGGGAGAACACTGAAGCTTTCTTT. Encoded protein: CASSPLTGENTEAFF.

V gene TRBV7-8 combines with J gene TRBJ1-1; 8 positions agree with TRBD1. Unmatched junction bases numbered 9, after V lost 5 bases and J lost 1 base. The germline V gene encodes CDR1 SGHVS and CDR2 FQNEAQ. The CDR3 is 16 residues long. CDR3 region: CASSDRTGRKNTEAFF. The CDR3 bases are TGTGCCAGCAGCGATCGGACAGGGAGGAAGAACACTGAAGCTTTCTTT.

The rearrangement joins TRBV30 to TRBJ2-3; the match to TRBD1 covers 8 bases. CDR1 is GTSNPN and CDR2 is SVGIG in the germline V gene (reference sequence). J gave up 6 bases and V 3 bases, and 8 bases lay outside the gene matches. This CDR3 has 14 residues. The CDR3 sequence: CAWRPGQALDTQYF. DNA of the CDR3: TGTGCCTGGAGGCCGGGACAGGCTCTGGATACGCAGTATTTT.

This chain joins TRBV5-4 and TRBJ2-7; 13 bases align to TRBD2. In germline, CDR1 is SGHNT, CDR2 YYREEE (reference sequence). V lost 8 bases, J lost 3 bases, and 8 bases stayed unmatched. This CDR3 region has 15 residues. CDR3 in amino acids: CASTTGLAGSYEQYF. CDR3 bases: TGTGCCAGTACTACGGGACTAGCGGGGAGCTACGAGCAGTACTTC.

V gene TRBV27 combines with J gene TRBJ2-1, with 11 bases fitting TRBD2. CDR1 is MNHEY, CDR2 SMNVEV, per germline (reference sequence). With V trimmed by 6 bases and J by 9 bases, 16 bases remained unmatched. The CDR3 sequence is 17 residues long. The DNA for the CDR3 is TGTGCCAGCAGAAATCGTCGGATAGCGGGAGGGAATGGTGAGCAGTTCTTC. Its protein product is CASRNRRIAGGNGEQFF.

The chain has TRBV7-2 and TRBJ2-7; 9 positions match TRBD2. Germline CDR1 and CDR2: SGHTA and FQGNSA. The CDR3 is made up of 15 amino acids. V lost 5 bases, J lost 3 bases, and 8 bases stayed unmatched. The CDR3 sequence: CASSRPTSGIYEQYF. The CDR3 coding sequence is TGTGCCAGCAGCCGACCGACTAGCGGTATCTACGAGCAGTACTTC.

This CDR3 reads CASTGGSSYEQYF. The DNA for the CDR3 is TGTGCCAGCACGGGTGGGAGCTCCTACGAGCAGTACTTC. The chain employs TRBV28 and TRBJ2-7; TRBD2 is a possible D gene (5 bases). With 7 bases removed from V and 0 bases from J, the gap between germline ends came to 10 bases. This CDR3 is built from 13 residues. CDR1 and CDR2 from the germline V gene are MDHEN and SYDVKM.